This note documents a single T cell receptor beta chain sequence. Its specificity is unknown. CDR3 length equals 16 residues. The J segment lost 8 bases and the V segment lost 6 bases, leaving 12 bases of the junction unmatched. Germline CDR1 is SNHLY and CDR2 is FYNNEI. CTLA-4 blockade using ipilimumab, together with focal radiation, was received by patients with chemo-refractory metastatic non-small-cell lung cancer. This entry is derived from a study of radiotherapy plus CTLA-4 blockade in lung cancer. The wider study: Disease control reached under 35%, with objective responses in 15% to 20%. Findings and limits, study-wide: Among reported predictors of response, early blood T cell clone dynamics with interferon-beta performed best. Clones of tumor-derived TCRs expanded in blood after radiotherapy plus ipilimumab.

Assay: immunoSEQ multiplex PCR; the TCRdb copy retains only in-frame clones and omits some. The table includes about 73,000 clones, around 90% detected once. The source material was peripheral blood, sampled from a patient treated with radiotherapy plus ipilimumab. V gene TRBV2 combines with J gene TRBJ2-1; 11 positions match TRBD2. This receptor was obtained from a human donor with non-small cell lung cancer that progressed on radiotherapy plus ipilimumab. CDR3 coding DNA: TGTGCCAGCAGGCCACTAGCGGGAGCTTTGATCGATGAGCAGTTCTTC. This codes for CASRPLAGALIDEQFF.